What follows describes a single TCR beta chain. There is no known antigen for this receptor. No base quality values were provided; no much bigger clone lies one nucleotide off. Peripheral blood CD8+ and CD4+ T cells from healthy donors, Susac syndrome patients and multiple sclerosis patients were profiled by high-throughput TCR beta sequencing. Recently defined diagnostic criteria for definite or probable disease were met by the Susac syndrome patients. Bulk CD8+ and CD4+ T cells were purified by magnetic negative isolation, while CD8+ TEMRA cells were enriched using FACS. Blood was drawn into EDTA tubes, processed within 24 hours, and PBMCs were isolated by density gradient centrifugation. PBMCs intended for TCR sequencing were frozen in liquid nitrogen and were later thawed in a 37 degrees C water bath. The sorted or isolated CD4+, CD8+ and CD8+ TEMRA cells reached a purity of at least 90%. Per the germline V gene, SGDLS is the CDR1 and YYNGEE is the CDR2. V is reduced by 2 bases and J by 2 bases, leaving a spacing of 11 bases between them. Including the terminal cysteine and phenylalanine, the CDR3 comprises 15 residues. The sequence is cut down to CDR3 DNA, 45 bases in frame from base 1.

This sample was included in a study of CD8 T cells in Susac syndrome (dated by TCRdb to between 2018 and 2021). For the wider study: Among the Susac syndrome patients who were sequenced, clinically active disease was present in over 5 and clinical remission was observed in eight. At the time of blood withdrawal, Susac syndrome patients were either therapy-naive, taking corticosteroids (with some also receiving IVIg), or on IVIg alone. Repertoire sequencing was used to test whether CD8+ T cell activation and differentiation in Susac syndrome was antigen driven. What the study reported, not specific to this receptor: In the CD4+ T cell repertoire of Susac syndrome patients, clonal expansion was not detected. The TCR sequencing and HLA analysis was acknowledged to have included a relatively small number of individuals.

RNA was extracted using the RNeasy kit, and about 0.5 to 1 ug of the RNA was reverse transcribed with random hexamers. The immunoSEQ multiplex PCR assay, covering 54 Vbeta and 13 Jbeta segments, was used to amplify TCR beta CDR3 regions. Bias from PCR amplification was corrected by using a synthetic template baseline for primer optimization and for computational correction. In the source study's methods: Reads were annotated to V, D and J genes according to IMGT and were analyzed with immunoSEQ Analyzer, with only productive sequences retained. To calculate clonality, Shannon entropy was normalized by log2 of the number of productive unique sequences and then subtracted from one. Public and private clones were assessed among the 100 most prevalent clones of each patient and control. A clone was defined as Susac-specific if it was absent from the healthy and MS cohorts, from over 1,000 published viral clones and from other ImmuneACCESS disease sequences. TCRdb ran its own pipeline on the public reads, namely fastp trimming at Q25 and MiXCR clone calling, and kept in-frame beta chains. Rows are unified per CDR3 protein, each entry keeping the most common DNA and genes. The V and J calls were determined by TCRdb, not by the authors. The sample data list around 170,000 distinct CDR3 sequences, and 90% to 95% of these were observed just once. 0.12% of the sample goes to the ten largest clones.

The clonotype was recovered from a human donor with Susac syndrome. Material for sequencing was CD4+ T cells from PBMCs. The V gene is TRBV9 and the J gene is TRBJ1-3; too little of a D gene remains to name it. The base sequence is TGTGCCAGCAGCGTTAATGGTGGGGCTGGAAACACCATATATTTT. This yields the protein CASSVNGGAGNTIYF.